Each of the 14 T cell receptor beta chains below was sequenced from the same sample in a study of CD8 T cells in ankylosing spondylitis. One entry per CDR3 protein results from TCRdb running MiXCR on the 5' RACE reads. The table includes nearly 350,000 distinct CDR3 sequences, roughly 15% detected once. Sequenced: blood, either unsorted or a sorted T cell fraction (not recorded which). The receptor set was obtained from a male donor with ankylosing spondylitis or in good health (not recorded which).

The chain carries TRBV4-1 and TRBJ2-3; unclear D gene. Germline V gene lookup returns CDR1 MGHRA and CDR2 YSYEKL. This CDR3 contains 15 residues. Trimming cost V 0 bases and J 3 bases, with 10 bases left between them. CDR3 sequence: CASSQDMGRTDTQYF. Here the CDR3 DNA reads TGCGCCAGCAGCCAAGATATGGGCAGGACAGATACGCAGTATTTT.

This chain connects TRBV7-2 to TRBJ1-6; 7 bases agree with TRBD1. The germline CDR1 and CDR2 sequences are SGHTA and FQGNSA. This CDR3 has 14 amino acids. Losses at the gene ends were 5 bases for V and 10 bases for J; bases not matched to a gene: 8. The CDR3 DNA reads TGTGCCAGCAGCCCTCAGACAGGGACCTCACCCCTCCACTTT. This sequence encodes CASSPQTGTSPLHF.

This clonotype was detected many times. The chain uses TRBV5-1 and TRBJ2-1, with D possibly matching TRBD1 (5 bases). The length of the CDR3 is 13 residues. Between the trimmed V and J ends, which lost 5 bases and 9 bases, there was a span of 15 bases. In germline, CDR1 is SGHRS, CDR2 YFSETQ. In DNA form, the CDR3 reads TGCGCCAGCAGATCGCCTCGACAGTTTGAGCAGTTCTTC. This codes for CASRSPRQFEQFF.

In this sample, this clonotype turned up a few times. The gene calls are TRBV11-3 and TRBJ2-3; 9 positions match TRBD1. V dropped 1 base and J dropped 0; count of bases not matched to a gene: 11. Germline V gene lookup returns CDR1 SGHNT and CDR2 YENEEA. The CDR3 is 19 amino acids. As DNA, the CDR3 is TGTGCCAGCAGCTTAGGGGAGCGGACAGGGGATCAGAGCACAGATACGCAGTATTTT. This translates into CASSLGERTGDQSTDTQYF.

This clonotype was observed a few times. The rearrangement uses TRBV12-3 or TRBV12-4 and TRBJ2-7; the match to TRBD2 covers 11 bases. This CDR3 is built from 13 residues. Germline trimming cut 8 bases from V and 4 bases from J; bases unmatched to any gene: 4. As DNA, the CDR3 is TGTGCCAGCGGGGGACTAGCGGAGTACGAGCAGTACTTC. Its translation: CASGGLAEYEQYF.

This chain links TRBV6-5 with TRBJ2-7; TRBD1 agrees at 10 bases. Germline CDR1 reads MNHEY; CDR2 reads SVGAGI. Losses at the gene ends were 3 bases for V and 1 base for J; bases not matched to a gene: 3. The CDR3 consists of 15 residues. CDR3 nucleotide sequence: TGTGCCAGCAGTTATAGGGACAGGGGATCCTACGAGCAGTACTTC. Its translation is CASSYRDRGSYEQYF.

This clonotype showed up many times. CDR3 protein: CASSTGDHQPYEQYF. As DNA, the CDR3 is TGCGCCAGCAGCACCGGGGACCACCAGCCCTACGAGCAGTACTTC. V is TRBV5-1 and J is TRBJ2-7; D might be TRBD1 or TRBD2, each matching 5 bases. Germline V lookup: CDR1 SGHRS, CDR2 YFSETQ. The CDR3 length is 15 residues. V gave up 4 bases and J gave up 2 bases, with 16 bases separating them.

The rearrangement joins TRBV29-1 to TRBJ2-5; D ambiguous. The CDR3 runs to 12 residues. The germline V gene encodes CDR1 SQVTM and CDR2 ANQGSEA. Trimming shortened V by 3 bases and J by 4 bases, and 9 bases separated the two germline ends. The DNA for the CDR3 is TGCAGCGTTGACCGGATGGGAGAGACCCAGTACTTC. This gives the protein CSVDRMGETQYF.

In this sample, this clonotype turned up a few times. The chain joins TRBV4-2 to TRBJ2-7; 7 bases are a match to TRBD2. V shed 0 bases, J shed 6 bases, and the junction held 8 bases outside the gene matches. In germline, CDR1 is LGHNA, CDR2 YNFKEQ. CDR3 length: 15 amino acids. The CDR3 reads CASSQEGGLPGEQYF. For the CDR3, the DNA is TGTGCCAGCAGCCAAGAGGGGGGACTACCGGGCGAGCAGTACTTC.

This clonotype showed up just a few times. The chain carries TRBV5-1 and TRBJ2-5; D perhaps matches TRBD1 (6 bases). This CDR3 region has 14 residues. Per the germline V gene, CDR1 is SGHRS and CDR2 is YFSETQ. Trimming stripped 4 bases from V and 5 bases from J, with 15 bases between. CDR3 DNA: TGCGCCAGCAGCGCGACAGGAGTTTGGGAGACCCAGTACTTC. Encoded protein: CASSATGVWETQYF.

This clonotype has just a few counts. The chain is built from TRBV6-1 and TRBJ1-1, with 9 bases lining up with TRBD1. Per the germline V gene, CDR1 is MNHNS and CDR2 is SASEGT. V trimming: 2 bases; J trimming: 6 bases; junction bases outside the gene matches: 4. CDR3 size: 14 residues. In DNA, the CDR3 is TGTGCCAGCAGTGAACCCCGGGACAGGGCTGAAGCTTTCTTT. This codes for CASSEPRDRAEAFF.

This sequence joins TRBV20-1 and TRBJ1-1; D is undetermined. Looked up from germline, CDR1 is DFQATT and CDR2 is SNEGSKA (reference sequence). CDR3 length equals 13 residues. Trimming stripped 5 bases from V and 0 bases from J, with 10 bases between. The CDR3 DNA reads TGCAGTGCTTCCCAGGCCTTGAACACTGAAGCTTTCTTT. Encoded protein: CSASQALNTEAFF.

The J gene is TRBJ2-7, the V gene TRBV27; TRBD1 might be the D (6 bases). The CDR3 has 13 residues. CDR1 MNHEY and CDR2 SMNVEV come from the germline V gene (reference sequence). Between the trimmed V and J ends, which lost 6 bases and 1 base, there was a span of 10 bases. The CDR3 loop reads CASRVQGSYEQYF. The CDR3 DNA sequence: TGTGCCAGCAGAGTTCAGGGGTCCTACGAGCAGTACTTC.

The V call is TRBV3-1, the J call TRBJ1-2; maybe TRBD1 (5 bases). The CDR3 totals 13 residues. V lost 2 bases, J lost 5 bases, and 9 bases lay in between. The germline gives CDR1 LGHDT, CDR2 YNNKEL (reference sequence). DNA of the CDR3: TGTGCCAGCAGCCAACCAGGGCATTATGGCTACACCTTC. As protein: CASSQPGHYGYTF. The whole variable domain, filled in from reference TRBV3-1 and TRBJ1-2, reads DTAVSQTPKYLVTQMGNDKSIKCEQNLGHDTMYWYKQDSKKFLKIMFSYNNKELIINETVPNRFSPKSPDKAHLNLHINSLELGDSAVYFCASSQPGHYGYTFGSGTRLTVV.